The source of this T cell receptor beta chain is a study of blood T cell repertoires in COVID-19. Study details: Collection of acute and convalescent COVID-19 samples took place in the United States, Italy and Spain. PBMCs, B-cell-depleted T cells, or T cells provided the cDNA or gDNA that made up the material.

From germline, CDR1 is SQVTM and CDR2 ANQGSEA. This CDR3 is 13 amino acids long. V was clipped by 8 bases and J by 1 base, with 12 bases between them. Sequenced by immunoSEQ multiplex PCR; TCRdb stores in-frame clones only, minus some. The table records tens of thousands of clones, around 73% of them present only once. Sample: PBMCs or T cells enriched from blood (not recorded which). The origin of this receptor is a woman in her fifties or sixties with acute COVID-19. The chain carries TRBV29-1 and TRBJ1-3, with D possibly TRBD1 on 6 matching bases. As DNA, the CDR3 is TGCAGCATTTCGGACAGTTCTGGAAACACCATATATTTT. Translation gives CSISDSSGNTIYF.